Listed below are T cell receptor beta chains from one sample, sequenced in a study of a mutant IDH1 vaccine in newly diagnosed glioma. Clones were read by immunoSEQ multiplex PCR, and TCRdb kept only the in-frame ones, dropping some. The sample consists of 100,000 to 150,000 clones, roughly 77% of them appearing once. For these receptors, no antigen is known. The material was PBMCs, obtained from a glioma patient whose treatment included an IDH1 peptide vaccine. Receptor source: a man aged 35 to 55 with glioma. CDR3s include the opening cysteine and the closing phenylalanine or tryptophan. Fields, in order: clone size, V gene, J gene, D gene, CDR3 protein, CDR3 DNA. D genes are given only for firm matches. For some rows the clone size is stated as once, few or many, or as a class when expanded; others skip it.

clone size: .; V gene: TRBV7-2; J gene: TRBJ1-4; D gene: TRBD1; CDR3 protein: CASSPPGTGGEKLFF; CDR3 DNA: TGTGCCAGCAGCCCTCCCGGGACAGGGGGGGAAAAACTGTTTTTT
clone size: few; V gene: TRBV5-1; J gene: TRBJ2-7; D gene: .; CDR3 protein: CASSLRPDYEQYF; CDR3 DNA: TGCGCCAGCAGCTTGAGACCAGACTACGAGCAGTACTTC
clone size: .; V gene: TRBV19; J gene: TRBJ1-6; D gene: .; CDR3 protein: CASSIHRSSYNSPLHF; CDR3 DNA: TGTGCCAGTAGTATACATAGGAGCTCCTATAATTCACCCCTCCACTTT
clone size: .; V gene: TRBV7-9; J gene: TRBJ2-5; D gene: .; CDR3 protein: CASSFRPRGETQYF; CDR3 DNA: TGTGCCAGCAGCTTTCGTCCGAGGGGAGAGACCCAGTACTTC
clone size: .; V gene: TRBV10-3; J gene: TRBJ1-5; D gene: TRBD1; CDR3 protein: CAISAGQGSGQPQHF; CDR3 DNA: TGTGCCATCAGTGCAGGACAGGGGTCAGGCCAGCCCCAGCATTTT
clone size: .; V gene: TRBV5-5; J gene: TRBJ1-2; D gene: .; CDR3 protein: CASSLRWDGGYGYTF; CDR3 DNA: TGTGCCAGCAGCTTGCGTTGGGACGGGGGCTATGGCTACACCTTC
clone size: .; V gene: TRBV18; J gene: TRBJ1-4; D gene: .; CDR3 protein: CASSPFPQTNEKLFF; CDR3 DNA: TGTGCCAGCTCACCATTCCCGCAAACTAATGAAAAACTGTTTTTT
clone size: .; V gene: TRBV12-5; J gene: TRBJ1-1; D gene: TRBD1; CDR3 protein: CASGLRVGQGADTEAFF; CDR3 DNA: TGTGCTAGTGGTTTGAGAGTGGGGCAGGGGGCGGACACTGAAGCTTTCTTT
clone size: .; V gene: TRBV7-2; J gene: TRBJ2-7; D gene: TRBD1; CDR3 protein: CASSAAGTGRYEQYF; CDR3 DNA: TGTGCCAGCAGCGCCGCGGGGACAGGGCGCTACGAGCAGTACTTC
clone size: .; V gene: TRBV7-2; J gene: TRBJ2-5; D gene: .; CDR3 protein: CASSSVGETQYF; CDR3 DNA: TGTGCCAGCAGCTCTGTCGGGGAGACCCAGTACTTC
clone size: few; V gene: TRBV14; J gene: TRBJ1-6; D gene: .; CDR3 protein: CASSQGQLISPLHF; CDR3 DNA: TGTGCCAGCAGCCAAGGACAGCTTATTTCACCCCTCCACTTT
clone size: .; V gene: TRBV5-6; J gene: TRBJ2-2; D gene: TRBD1; CDR3 protein: CASSFGTGFGELFF; CDR3 DNA: TGTGCCAGCAGCTTTGGGACAGGGTTCGGGGAGCTGTTTTTT
clone size: .; V gene: TRBV15; J gene: TRBJ2-7; D gene: .; CDR3 protein: CATSRDDEQYF; CDR3 DNA: TGTGCCACCAGCAGAGATGACGAGCAGTACTTC
clone size: .; V gene: TRBV11-2; J gene: TRBJ1-5; D gene: .; CDR3 protein: CASSLDRVQPQHF; CDR3 DNA: TGTGCCAGCAGCTTAGATCGAGTCCAGCCCCAGCATTTT
clone size: .; V gene: TRBV5-5; J gene: TRBJ2-3; D gene: .; CDR3 protein: CASSLGLDTQYF; CDR3 DNA: TGTGCCAGCAGCTTGGGTCTAGATACGCAGTATTTT
clone size: few; V gene: TRBV18; J gene: TRBJ1-1; D gene: .; CDR3 protein: CASSPVGTEAFF; CDR3 DNA: TGTGCCAGCTCACCCGTGGGCACTGAAGCTTTCTTT
clone size: .; V gene: TRBV19; J gene: TRBJ2-5; D gene: .; CDR3 protein: CASTPTGGETQYF; CDR3 DNA: TGTGCCAGTACCCCGACAGGCGGGGAGACCCAGTACTTC
clone size: .; V gene: TRBV7-2; J gene: TRBJ2-7; D gene: TRBD1; CDR3 protein: CASSLGDSYYEQYF; CDR3 DNA: TGTGCCAGCAGCTTAGGGGACAGTTACTACGAGCAGTACTTC
clone size: .; V gene: TRBV4-1; J gene: TRBJ2-1; D gene: .; CDR3 protein: CASSQYNEQFF; CDR3 DNA: TGCGCCAGCAGCCAGTACAATGAGCAGTTCTTC
clone size: .; V gene: TRBV5-3; J gene: TRBJ2-7; D gene: .; CDR3 protein: CARSGKWDVYSYEQYF; CDR3 DNA: TGTGCCAGAAGCGGAAAATGGGACGTCTACTCCTACGAGCAGTACTTC
clone size: .; V gene: TRBV5-4; J gene: TRBJ2-1; D gene: TRBD2; CDR3 protein: CASSLSQLAGPSSYNEQFF; CDR3 DNA: TGTGCCAGCAGCTTGTCTCAACTAGCGGGCCCCAGCTCCTACAATGAGCAGTTCTTC
clone size: .; V gene: TRBV2; J gene: TRBJ2-1; D gene: TRBD2; CDR3 protein: CASRRTSGLDGNEQFF; CDR3 DNA: TGTGCCAGCAGGAGGACTAGCGGGCTGGATGGTAATGAGCAGTTCTTC
clone size: .; V gene: TRBV9; J gene: TRBJ2-3; D gene: .; CDR3 protein: CASSPPRAARDTQYF; CDR3 DNA: TGTGCCAGCAGCCCCCCCCGCGCGGCTAGAGATACGCAGTATTTT
clone size: few; V gene: TRBV7-2; J gene: TRBJ2-6; D gene: .; CDR3 protein: CASSPGITRSGANVLTF; CDR3 DNA: TGTGCCAGCAGCCCAGGGATAACCCGCTCTGGGGCCAACGTCCTGACTTTC
clone size: many; V gene: TRBV30; J gene: TRBJ1-4; D gene: TRBD1; CDR3 protein: CAWARDSNEKLFF; CDR3 DNA: TGTGCCTGGGCCCGGGACAGTAATGAAAAACTGTTTTTT
clone size: .; V gene: TRBV10-3; J gene: TRBJ2-7; D gene: TRBD1; CDR3 protein: CAIKTWDRGYEQYF; CDR3 DNA: TGTGCCATCAAGACCTGGGACAGGGGCTACGAGCAGTACTTC
clone size: .; V gene: TRBV19; J gene: TRBJ1-2; D gene: .; CDR3 protein: CASSISGPLYGYTF; CDR3 DNA: TGTGCCAGTAGTATTTCAGGACCCCTCTATGGCTACACCTTC
clone size: .; V gene: TRBV18; J gene: TRBJ2-5; D gene: TRBD1; CDR3 protein: CASSARDRRNQETQYF; CDR3 DNA: TGTGCCAGCTCAGCCCGGGACAGGAGAAACCAAGAGACCCAGTACTTC
clone size: .; V gene: TRBV7-9; J gene: TRBJ1-5; D gene: .; CDR3 protein: CASSLVTGQPQHF; CDR3 DNA: TGTGCCAGCAGCTTAGTAACAGGACAGCCCCAGCATTTT
clone size: .; V gene: TRBV15; J gene: TRBJ2-5; D gene: TRBD1; CDR3 protein: CATSREQGAFETQYF; CDR3 DNA: TGTGCCACCAGCAGAGAACAGGGGGCTTTTGAGACCCAGTACTTC
clone size: .; V gene: TRBV20-1; J gene: TRBJ2-7; D gene: .; CDR3 protein: CSASRPTGQYF; CDR3 DNA: TGCAGTGCTAGTAGGCCAACGGGGCAGTACTTC
clone size: once; V gene: TRBV11-2; J gene: TRBJ1-2; D gene: TRBD1; CDR3 protein: CASSRTGGPYGYTF; CDR3 DNA: TGTGCCAGCAGCCGGACAGGGGGCCCCTATGGCTACACCTTC